The source of this T cell receptor (beta chain) is a study of CD8 T cells in Susac syndrome. Random hexamers were used to reverse transcribe an amount of roughly 0.5 to 1 ug RNA. It was immunoSEQ multiplex PCR that amplified TCR beta CDR3 across 54 Vbeta and 13 Jbeta. TCRdb re-called the immunoSEQ multiplex PCR reads with MiXCR, one entry per CDR3 protein. Of approximately 170,000 distinct CDR3 sequences listed, about 91% are singletons. The V gene's germline CDR1 is SGHTA and CDR2 FQGNSA. The V end lost 4 bases, the J end lost 0 bases, and 9 bases lay between the germline ends. This CDR3 region has 14 residues. CD8+ and CD4+ T cells were negatively isolated; TEMRA cells were FACS-enriched.

The clonotype comes from a human donor in good health. J is TRBJ1-1 and V is TRBV7-2; D gene ambiguous. The source material was CD4+ T cells from PBMCs. The CDR3 nucleotides are TGTGCCAGCAGCTCCTCCAGAATGAACACTGAAGCTTTCTTT. This encodes CASSSSRMNTEAFF. Combining the CDR3 with reference TRBV7-2 and TRBJ1-1 gives the whole variable domain GAGVSQSPSNKVTEKGKDVELRCDPISGHTALYWYRQSLGQGLEFLIYFQGNSAPDKSGLPSDRFSAERTGGSVSTLTIQRTQQEDSAVYLCASSSSRMNTEAFFGQGTRLTVV.